These T cell receptor beta chains were read from a single sample in a study of T cells in Graves' hyperthyroidism and ophthalmopathy. TCRdb fed the multiplex PCR reads into MiXCR, producing one record per CDR3 protein. The sample has roughly 150,000 distinct CDR3 sequences; around 8.9% are singletons. Sequencing input: blood. The receptors come from a woman under 30 with Graves' hyperthyroidism that later progressed to Graves' ophthalmopathy. Each CDR3 is given with its conserved first and last residue. Each record gives: J gene, V gene, D gene, clone size, CDR3 protein, CDR3 DNA. D genes are given only for firm matches. Only part of the rows carry a size: once, few, many, or a class if the clone is expanded.

TRBJ2-7 TRBV19 - - CASSSDGYYEQYF TGTGCCAGTAGTTCGGACGGATACTACGAGCAGTACTTC
TRBJ2-2 TRBV27 - many CASSRSAAGTGELFF TGTGCCAGCAGCCGTAGCGCAGCCGGCACCGGGGAGCTGTTTTTT
TRBJ2-1 TRBV7-3 TRBD1 - CASSFGTGDEQFF TGTGCCAGCAGCTTCGGGACAGGGGACGAGCAGTTCTTC
TRBJ2-3 TRBV7-8 TRBD2 many CASSSPEVAGAGDTQYF TGTGCCAGCAGCTCCCCGGAAGTTGCGGGAGCGGGAGATACGCAGTATTTT
TRBJ2-1 TRBV6-1 - many CASSILRANEQFF TGTGCCAGCAGCATCCTCAGGGCGAATGAGCAGTTCTTC
TRBJ2-7 TRBV27 - many CASSLPGSYEQYF TGTGCCAGCAGTCTTCCTGGCTCCTACGAGCAGTACTTC
TRBJ1-4 TRBV4-1 - - CASSQLGGYREKLFF TGCGCCAGCAGCCAATTAGGGGGTTATCGTGAAAAACTGTTTTTT
TRBJ1-2 TRBV2 - many CASRLSLSYGYTF TGTGCCAGCCGACTGTCCCTTAGCTATGGCTACACCTTC
TRBJ2-3 TRBV12-3/TRBV12-4 - many CASSLGGGADTQYF TGTGCCAGCAGTCTGGGCGGAGGTGCAGATACGCAGTATTTT
TRBJ1-4 TRBV30 - few CAWSGGRWLKLFF TGTGCCTGGAGTGGAGGTCGCTGGCTAAAACTGTTTTTT
TRBJ1-2 TRBV6-1 - many CASSPKGGYTF TGTGCCAGCAGTCCCAAGGGGGGCTACACCTTC
TRBJ1-2 TRBV28 - many CASSLEGRVLIDGYTF TGTGCCAGCAGTTTAGAGGGCAGGGTCCTGATCGATGGCTACACCTTC
TRBJ2-3 TRBV2 - many CASWLVLGGPGTDTQYF TGTGCCAGCTGGTTGGTATTGGGGGGGCCAGGCACAGATACGCAGTATTTT
TRBJ2-3 TRBV27 - many CASSLGDTQYF TGTGCCAGCAGTTTAGGAGATACGCAGTATTTT
TRBJ2-7 TRBV20-1 TRBD2 many CSAKRTSGIFDEQYF TGCAGTGCCAAGAGGACTAGCGGGATATTCGACGAGCAGTACTTC
TRBJ2-1 TRBV10-3 - - CASRKGVGYNEQFF TGTGCCAGCAGGAAGGGGGTGGGCTACAATGAGCAGTTCTTC
TRBJ2-1 TRBV6-2/TRBV6-3 - many CASRKLGDNNEQFF TGTGCCAGCCGCAAGCTGGGCGATAACAATGAGCAGTTCTTC
TRBJ1-5 TRBV4-1 - many CASSPRTVNQPQHF TGCGCCAGCAGCCCTAGGACAGTCAATCAGCCCCAGCATTTT
TRBJ2-7 TRBV3-1 - many CASSQEFDEQYF TGTGCCAGCAGCCAAGAGTTCGACGAGCAGTACTTC
TRBJ2-7 TRBV7-9 - many CASRDLREPSYEQYF TGTGCCAGCAGGGACCTCAGGGAGCCCTCCTACGAGCAGTACTTC
TRBJ2-3 TRBV6-1 - many CASSYQTELDTQYF TGTGCCAGCAGTTACCAAACGGAATTAGATACGCAGTATTTT
TRBJ1-3 TRBV2 - many CASRAGNSGNTIYF TGTGCCAGCAGGGCGGGAAACTCTGGAAACACCATATATTTT
TRBJ1-6 TRBV7-3 - - CASSLSGENYNSPLHF TGTGCCAGCAGCTTAAGTGGGGAGAACTATAATTCACCCCTCCACTTT
TRBJ2-1 TRBV20-1 TRBD2 many CSARDPGGYSYNEQFF TGCAGTGCTAGAGACCCCGGGGGGTATTCCTACAATGAGCAGTTCTTC
TRBJ2-2 TRBV15 - few CATSRSLGGMDTGELFF TGTGCCACCAGCAGGTCGCTGGGGGGCATGGACACCGGGGAGCTGTTTTTT
TRBJ1-4 TRBV9 - many CASSPRGSFNEKLFF TGTGCCAGCAGCCCCCGGGGCAGTTTTAATGAAAAACTGTTTTTT
TRBJ2-3 TRBV28 TRBD2 many CASSHEGIRLAGAVDTQYF TGTGCCAGCAGTCACGAGGGCATCCGACTAGCGGGAGCTGTAGATACGCAGTATTTT
TRBJ1-4 TRBV6-1 - many CASMGGTGAAEIEKLFF TGTGCCAGCATGGGGGGTACCGGGGCCGCCGAAATTGAAAAACTGTTTTTT
TRBJ2-7 TRBV20-1 - many CSASDSRPYEQYF TGCAGTGCTAGCGACAGCCGCCCCTACGAGCAGTACTTC
TRBJ1-2 TRBV28 - many CASSPTGTYGYTF TGTGCCAGCAGTCCTACAGGGACGTATGGCTACACCTTC
TRBJ1-4 TRBV27 TRBD1 - CASSYLLSPGQGREKLFF TGTGCCAGCAGTTATTTATTATCCCCGGGACAGGGTCGAGAAAAACTGTTTTTT
TRBJ1-1 TRBV6-2/TRBV6-3 TRBD1 many CASSRGTGLMNTEAFF TGTGCCAGCAGCCGCGGGACAGGGCTCATGAACACTGAAGCTTTCTTT
TRBJ2-5 TRBV9 - many CASSGGGHFQETQYF TGTGCCAGCAGCGGCGGGGGACATTTCCAAGAGACCCAGTACTTC
TRBJ2-5 TRBV3-1 TRBD2 many CASSQGTSGGYETQYF TGTGCCAGCAGCCAAGGAACTAGCGGGGGTTATGAGACCCAGTACTTC
TRBJ2-5 TRBV3-1 - many CASSGRREETQYF TGTGCCAGCAGTGGCAGGAGAGAAGAGACCCAGTACTTC
TRBJ2-1 TRBV6-2/TRBV6-3 - many CASSYLSSYNEQFF TGTGCCAGCAGTTACCTGAGCTCCTACAATGAGCAGTTCTTC
TRBJ2-7 TRBV7-6 - many CASSRLEAYYSYEQYF TGTGCCAGCAGTCGACTCGAGGCATACTACTCCTACGAGCAGTACTTC
TRBJ2-3 TRBV4-2 - few CASSQDLGRGTDTQYF TGTGCCAGCAGCCAAGATTTAGGCCGTGGCACAGATACGCAGTATTTT
TRBJ2-7 TRBV15 - many CATSRDRGSSYEQYF TGTGCCACCAGCAGAGATAGGGGGAGCTCCTACGAGCAGTACTTC
TRBJ2-2 TRBV6-5 TRBD1 few CASSYVGTGSQTLFF TGTGCCAGCAGTTACGTAGGGACAGGGTCCCAAACGCTGTTTTTT
TRBJ1-6 TRBV28 TRBD1 many CASKPGQGNSPLHF TGTGCCAGCAAACCGGGACAGGGTAATTCACCCCTCCACTTT
TRBJ2-2 TRBV5-8 - - CASSLRPLTLTGELFF TGTGCCAGCAGCTTGCGTCCGTTGACCCTCACCGGGGAGCTGTTTTTT
TRBJ2-7 TRBV2 TRBD2 many CASSASGRAGEQYF TGTGCCAGCAGTGCTAGCGGGAGGGCCGGAGAGCAGTACTTC
TRBJ1-2 TRBV20-1 - many CSARGQYYGYTF TGCAGTGCTAGAGGACAGTACTATGGCTACACCTTC
TRBJ1-2 TRBV18 TRBD1 - CASSSQQGAGYANYGYTF TGTGCCAGCTCATCACAACAGGGGGCGGGATACGCTAACTATGGCTACACCTTC
TRBJ2-2 TRBV10-3 TRBD2 many CAISGRTSGRAENTGELFF TGTGCCATCAGTGGCCGGACTAGCGGGAGGGCCGAGAACACCGGGGAGCTGTTTTTT
TRBJ1-2 TRBV12-3/TRBV12-4 - few CASSFGGNYGYAF TGTGCCAGCAGTTTTGGGGGGAACTATGGCTACGCCTTC